The sequence of this TCR beta chain was determined in a study of cytomegalovirus exposure and HLA in healthy donors. A word on this clone: No antigen is known for it.

General study points: Accurate predictions that matched the HLA-A and HLA-B alleles of most subjects were reportedly made from TCR beta sequences. While the bulk of TCR sequences proved rare, some public TCRs turned up in many donors.

Primers included in the PCR were 60 Vbeta and 13 Jbeta primers. Clones were sequenced by immunoSEQ multiplex PCR, and TCRdb holds only the in-frame ones, with some missing. The profile shows roughly 180,000 clones, 70% to 90% of them singletons. The sequence came from a woman between 18 and 29 years old in good health and CMV-seronegative. The source material was PBMCs.

CDR3 nucleotides: TGTGCCAGCGAACCCAGCGGGAGGGGGGCAGATACGCAGTATTTT. Its protein is CASEPSGRGADTQYF. The chain carries TRBV28 and TRBJ2-3; 10 bases match TRBD2. The J segment lost 4 bases and the V segment lost 8 bases, leaving 9 bases of the junction unmatched. The germline V gene encodes CDR1 MDHEN and CDR2 SYDVKM. The CDR3 consists of 15 residues.